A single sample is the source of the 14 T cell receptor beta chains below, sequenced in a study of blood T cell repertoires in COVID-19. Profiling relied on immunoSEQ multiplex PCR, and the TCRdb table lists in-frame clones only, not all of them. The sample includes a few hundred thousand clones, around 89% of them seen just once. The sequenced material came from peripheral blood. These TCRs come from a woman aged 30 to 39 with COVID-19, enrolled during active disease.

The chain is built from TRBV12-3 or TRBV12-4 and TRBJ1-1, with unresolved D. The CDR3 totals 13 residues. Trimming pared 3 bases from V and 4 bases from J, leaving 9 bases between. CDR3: CASSFPGITEAFF. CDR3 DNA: TGTGCCAGCAGTTTCCCGGGGATCACTGAAGCTTTCTTT.

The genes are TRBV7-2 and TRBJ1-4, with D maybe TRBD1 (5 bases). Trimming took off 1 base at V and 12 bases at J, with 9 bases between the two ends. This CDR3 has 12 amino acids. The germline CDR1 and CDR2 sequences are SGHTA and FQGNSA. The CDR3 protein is CASSLGPTELFF. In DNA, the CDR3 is TGTGCCAGCAGCTTAGGCCCGACAGAACTGTTTTTT. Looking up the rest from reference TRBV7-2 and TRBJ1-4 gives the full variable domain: GAGVSQSPSNKVTEKGKDVELRCDPISGHTALYWYRQSLGQGLEFLIYFQGNSAPDKSGLPSDRFSAERTGGSVSTLTIQRTQQEDSAVYLCASSLGPTELFFGSGTQLSVL.

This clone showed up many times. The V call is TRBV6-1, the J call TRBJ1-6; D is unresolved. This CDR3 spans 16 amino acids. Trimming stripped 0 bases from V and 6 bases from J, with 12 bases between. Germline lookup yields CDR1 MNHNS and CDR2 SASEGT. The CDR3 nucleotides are TGTGCCAGCAGTGAAGCATCGGGGTCAGGTAATTCACCCCTCCACTTT. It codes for CASSEASGSGNSPLHF.

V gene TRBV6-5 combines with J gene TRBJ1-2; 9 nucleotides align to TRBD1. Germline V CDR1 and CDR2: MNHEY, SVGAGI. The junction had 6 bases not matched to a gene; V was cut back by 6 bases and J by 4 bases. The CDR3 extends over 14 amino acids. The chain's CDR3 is CASRWTGALYGYTF. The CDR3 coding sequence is TGTGCCAGCAGATGGACAGGGGCCCTCTATGGCTACACCTTC.

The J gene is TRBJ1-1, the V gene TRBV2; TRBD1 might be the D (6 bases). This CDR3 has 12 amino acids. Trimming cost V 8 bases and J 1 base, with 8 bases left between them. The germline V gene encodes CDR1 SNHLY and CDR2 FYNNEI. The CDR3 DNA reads TGTGCCAGCGGACAGTCGAACACTGAAGCTTTCTTT. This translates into CASGQSNTEAFF.

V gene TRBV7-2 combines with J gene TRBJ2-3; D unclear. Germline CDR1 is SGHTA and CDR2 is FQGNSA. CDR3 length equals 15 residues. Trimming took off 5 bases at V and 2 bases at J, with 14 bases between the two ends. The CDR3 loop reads CASSAWATNTDTQYF. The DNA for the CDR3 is TGTGCCAGCAGCGCCTGGGCTACAAACACAGATACGCAGTATTTT.

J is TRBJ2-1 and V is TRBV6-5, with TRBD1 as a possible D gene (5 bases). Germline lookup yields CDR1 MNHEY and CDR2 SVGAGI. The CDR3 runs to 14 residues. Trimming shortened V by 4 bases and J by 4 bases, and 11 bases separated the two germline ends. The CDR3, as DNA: TGTGCCAGCAGTTTCCGCCCAGGGTACAATGAGCAGTTCTTC. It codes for CASSFRPGYNEQFF.

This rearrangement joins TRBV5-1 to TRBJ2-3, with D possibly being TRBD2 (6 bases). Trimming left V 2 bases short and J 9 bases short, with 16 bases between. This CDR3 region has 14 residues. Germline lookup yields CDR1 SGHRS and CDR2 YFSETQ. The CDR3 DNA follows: TGCGCCAGCAGCTTTGTGCTTGATCGGGGGACGCAGTATTTT. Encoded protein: CASSFVLDRGTQYF.

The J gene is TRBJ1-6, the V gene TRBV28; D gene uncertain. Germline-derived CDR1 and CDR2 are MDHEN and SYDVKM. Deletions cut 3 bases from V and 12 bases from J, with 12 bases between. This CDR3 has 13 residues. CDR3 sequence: CASSLGARGPLHF. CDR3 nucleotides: TGTGCCAGCAGTTTGGGAGCCCGAGGACCCCTCCACTTT.

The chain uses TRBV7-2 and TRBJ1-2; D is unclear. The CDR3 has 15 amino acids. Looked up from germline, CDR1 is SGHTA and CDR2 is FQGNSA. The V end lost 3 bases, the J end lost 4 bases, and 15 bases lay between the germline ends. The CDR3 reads CASSFQNTGSYGYTF. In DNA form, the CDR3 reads TGTGCCAGCAGCTTTCAGAACACCGGGAGCTATGGCTACACCTTC.

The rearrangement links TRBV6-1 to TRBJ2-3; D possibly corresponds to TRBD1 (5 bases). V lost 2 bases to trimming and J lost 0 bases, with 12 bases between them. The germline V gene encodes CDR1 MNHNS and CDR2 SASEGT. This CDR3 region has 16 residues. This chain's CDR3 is CASSEQGSASTDTQYF. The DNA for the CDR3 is TGTGCCAGCAGTGAACAGGGAAGCGCTAGCACAGATACGCAGTATTTT.

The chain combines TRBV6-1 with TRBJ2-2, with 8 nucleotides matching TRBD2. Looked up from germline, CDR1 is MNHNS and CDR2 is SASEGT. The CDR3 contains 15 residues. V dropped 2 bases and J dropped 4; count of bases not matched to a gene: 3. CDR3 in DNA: TGTGCCAGCAGTGAACTAGCGGGCATCACCGGGGAGCTGTTTTTT. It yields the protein CASSELAGITGELFF.

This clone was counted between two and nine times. The CDR3 region is CASRPGGTYEQYF. CDR3 DNA sequence: TGTGCCAGCAGGCCGGGGGGAACCTACGAGCAGTACTTC. The genes are TRBV2 and TRBJ2-7; 7 bases match TRBD2. Germline trimming cut 6 bases from V and 2 bases from J; bases unmatched to any gene: 4. CDR3 length: 13 amino acids. CDR1 is SNHLY, CDR2 FYNNEI, per germline. The variable domain in full, completed from reference TRBV2 and TRBJ2-7, reads EPEVTQTPSHQVTQMGQEVILRCVPISNHLYFYWYRQILGQKVEFLVSFYNNEISEKSEIFDDQFSVERPDGSNFTLKIRSTKLEDSAMYFCASRPGGTYEQYFGPGTRLTVT.

The CDR3 bases are TGTGCCAGCAGTTCAACAGGGGAAGTGCACACTGAAGCTTTCTTT. This codes for CASSSTGEVHTEAFF. J is TRBJ1-1 and V is TRBV6-5, with TRBD1 matching over 7 bases. The CDR3 totals 15 residues. After removal of 4 bases from V and 3 bases from J, the junction contained 8 bases not matched to a gene. CDR1 is MNHEY, CDR2 SVGAGI, per germline.